This TCR beta chain was identified in a study of cytomegalovirus exposure and HLA in healthy donors. Study-wide results and caveats: TCR beta V segments were, for the most part, productive about 87% or about 30% of the time in an earlier analysis.

A multiplex PCR was run with 60 Vbeta primers and 13 Jbeta primers. Using immunoSEQ multiplex PCR, the repertoire was profiled, and TCRdb retains in-frame clones only, with some absent. Of about 170,000 clones in the sample, approximately 75% were seen once. In regard to this clone: What it binds is not known.

The sequenced material came from PBMCs. The source is a girl under 18 in good health and CMV-seronegative.

The CDR3 protein is CAWSITSGEETQYF. In DNA form, the CDR3 reads TGTGCCTGGAGTATAACTAGCGGGGAAGAGACCCAGTACTTC. The chain combines TRBV30 with TRBJ2-5; TRBD2 matches 10 bases. V lost 2 bases to trimming and J lost 3 bases; unmatched junction nucleotides: 3. The CDR3 has 14 residues. Germline loops: CDR1 GTSNPN, CDR2 SVGIG (reference sequence). The full variable domain, rest sourced from reference TRBV30 and TRBJ2-5, is SQTIHQWPATLVQPVGSPLSLECTVEGTSNPNLYWYRQAAGRGLQLLFYSVGIGQISSEVPQNLSASRPQDRQFILSSKKLLLSDSGFYLCAWSITSGEETQYFGPGTRLLVL.